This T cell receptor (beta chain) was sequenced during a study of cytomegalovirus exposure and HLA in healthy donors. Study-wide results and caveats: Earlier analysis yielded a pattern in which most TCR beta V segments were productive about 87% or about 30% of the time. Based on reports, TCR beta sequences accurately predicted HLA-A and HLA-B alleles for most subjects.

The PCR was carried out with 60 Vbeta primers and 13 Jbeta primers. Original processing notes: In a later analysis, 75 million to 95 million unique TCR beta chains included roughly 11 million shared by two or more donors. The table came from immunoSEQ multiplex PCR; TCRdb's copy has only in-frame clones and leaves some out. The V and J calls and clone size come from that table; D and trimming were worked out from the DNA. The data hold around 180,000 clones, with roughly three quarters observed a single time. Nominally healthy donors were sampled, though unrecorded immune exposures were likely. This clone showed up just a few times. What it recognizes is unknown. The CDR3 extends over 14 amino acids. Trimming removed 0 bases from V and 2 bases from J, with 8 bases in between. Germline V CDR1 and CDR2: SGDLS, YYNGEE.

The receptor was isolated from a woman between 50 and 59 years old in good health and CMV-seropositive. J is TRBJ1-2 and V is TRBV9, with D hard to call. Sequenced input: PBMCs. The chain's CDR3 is CASSVALSNYGYTF. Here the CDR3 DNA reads TGTGCCAGCAGCGTAGCCTTGTCGAACTATGGCTACACCTTC.